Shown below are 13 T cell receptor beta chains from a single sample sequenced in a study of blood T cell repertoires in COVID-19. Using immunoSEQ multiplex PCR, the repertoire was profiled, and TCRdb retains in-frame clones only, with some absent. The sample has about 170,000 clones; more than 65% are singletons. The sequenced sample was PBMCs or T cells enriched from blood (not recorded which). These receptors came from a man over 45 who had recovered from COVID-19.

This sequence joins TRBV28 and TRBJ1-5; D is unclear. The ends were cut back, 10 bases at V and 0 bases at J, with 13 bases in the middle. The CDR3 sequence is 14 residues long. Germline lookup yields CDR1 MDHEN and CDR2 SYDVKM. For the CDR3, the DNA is TGTGCCACCCGCGATTCGGGTAGCAATCAGCCCCAGCATTTT. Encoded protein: CATRDSGSNQPQHF.

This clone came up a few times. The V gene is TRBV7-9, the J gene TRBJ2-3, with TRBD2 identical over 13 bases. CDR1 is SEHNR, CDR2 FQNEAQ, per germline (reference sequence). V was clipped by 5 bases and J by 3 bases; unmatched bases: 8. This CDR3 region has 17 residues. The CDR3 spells CASSPVRLAGGTDTQYF. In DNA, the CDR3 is TGTGCCAGCAGCCCCGTCCGACTAGCGGGGGGAACAGATACGCAGTATTTT.

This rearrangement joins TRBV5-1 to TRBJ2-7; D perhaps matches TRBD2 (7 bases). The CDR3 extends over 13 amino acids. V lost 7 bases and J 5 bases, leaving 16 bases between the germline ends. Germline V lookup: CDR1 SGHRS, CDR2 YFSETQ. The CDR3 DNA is TGCGCCAGCCGAGGGGGGGCGGCCGACGAGCAGTACTTC. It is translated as CASRGGAADEQYF.

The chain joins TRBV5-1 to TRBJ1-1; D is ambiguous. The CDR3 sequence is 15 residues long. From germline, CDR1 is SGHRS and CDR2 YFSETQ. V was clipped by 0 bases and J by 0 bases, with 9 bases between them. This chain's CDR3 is CASSLVSFVNTEAFF. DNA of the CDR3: TGCGCCAGCAGCTTGGTTTCATTTGTGAACACTGAAGCTTTCTTT.

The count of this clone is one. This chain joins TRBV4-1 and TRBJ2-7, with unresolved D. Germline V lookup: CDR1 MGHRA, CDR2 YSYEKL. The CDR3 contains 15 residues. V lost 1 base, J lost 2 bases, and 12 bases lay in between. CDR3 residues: CASSQVHGQAYEQYF. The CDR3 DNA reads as TGCGCCAGCAGCCAAGTTCATGGGCAGGCCTACGAGCAGTACTTC.

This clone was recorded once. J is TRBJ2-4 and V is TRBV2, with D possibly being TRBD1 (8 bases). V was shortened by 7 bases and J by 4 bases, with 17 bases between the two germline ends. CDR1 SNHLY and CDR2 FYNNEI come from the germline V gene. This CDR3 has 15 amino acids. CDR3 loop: CASKGGDRRKNIQYF. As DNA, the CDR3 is TGTGCCAGCAAGGGGGGGGACAGGCGGAAAAACATTCAGTACTTC.

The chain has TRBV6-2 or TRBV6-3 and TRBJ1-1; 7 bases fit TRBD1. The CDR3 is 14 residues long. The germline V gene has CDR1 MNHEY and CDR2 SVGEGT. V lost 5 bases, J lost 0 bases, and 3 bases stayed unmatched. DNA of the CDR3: TGTGCCAGCAGTCCAGGACAGGTGAACACTGAAGCTTTCTTT. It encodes CASSPGQVNTEAFF.

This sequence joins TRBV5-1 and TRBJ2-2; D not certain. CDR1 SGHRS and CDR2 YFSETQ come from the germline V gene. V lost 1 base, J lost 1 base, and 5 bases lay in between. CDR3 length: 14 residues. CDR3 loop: CASSLSLNTGELFF. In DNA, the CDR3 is TGCGCCAGCAGCTTGTCTCTGAACACCGGGGAGCTGTTTTTT.

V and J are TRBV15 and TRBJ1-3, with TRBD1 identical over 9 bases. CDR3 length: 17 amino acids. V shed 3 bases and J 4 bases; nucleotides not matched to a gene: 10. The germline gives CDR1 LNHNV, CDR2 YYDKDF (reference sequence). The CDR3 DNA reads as TGTGCCACCAGCAGGCCCGGGACAGGGTCTTTGGGAAACACCATATATTTT. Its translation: CATSRPGTGSLGNTIYF.

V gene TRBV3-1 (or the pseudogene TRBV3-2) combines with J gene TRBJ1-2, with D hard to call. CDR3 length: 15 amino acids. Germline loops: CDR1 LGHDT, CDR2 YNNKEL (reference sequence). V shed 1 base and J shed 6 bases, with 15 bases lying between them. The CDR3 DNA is TGTGCCAGCAGCCAAGGGCCCGATGGGCGCGATGGCTACACCTTC. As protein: CASSQGPDGRDGYTF.

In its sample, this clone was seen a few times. The CDR3 bases are TGTGCCAGCAGTTTGGCCCAGCGGGGGATCTATAGCACAGATACGCAGTATTTT. Translation gives CASSLAQRGIYSTDTQYF. V usage is TRBV27 and J usage is TRBJ2-3; TRBD2 matches at 8 bases. The V gene's germline CDR1 is MNHEY and CDR2 SMNVEV (reference sequence). The V gene end was trimmed by 3 bases and the J gene end by 0 bases; junction bases not matched to a gene: 11. This CDR3 spans 18 amino acids.

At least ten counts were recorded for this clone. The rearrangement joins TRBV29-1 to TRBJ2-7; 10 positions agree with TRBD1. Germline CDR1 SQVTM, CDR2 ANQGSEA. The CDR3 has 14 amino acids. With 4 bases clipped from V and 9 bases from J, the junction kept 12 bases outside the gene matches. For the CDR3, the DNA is TGCAGCGTTGGGCAGGGACAGGGGACAACAGTGCAGTACTTC. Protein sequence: CSVGQGQGTTVQYF.

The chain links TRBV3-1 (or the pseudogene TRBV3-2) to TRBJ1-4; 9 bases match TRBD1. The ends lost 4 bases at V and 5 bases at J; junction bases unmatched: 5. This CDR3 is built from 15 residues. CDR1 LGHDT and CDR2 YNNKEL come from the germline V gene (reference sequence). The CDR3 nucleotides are TGTGCCAGCAGCCTACGAGGACAGGGGAATGAAAAACTGTTTTTT. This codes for CASSLRGQGNEKLFF.